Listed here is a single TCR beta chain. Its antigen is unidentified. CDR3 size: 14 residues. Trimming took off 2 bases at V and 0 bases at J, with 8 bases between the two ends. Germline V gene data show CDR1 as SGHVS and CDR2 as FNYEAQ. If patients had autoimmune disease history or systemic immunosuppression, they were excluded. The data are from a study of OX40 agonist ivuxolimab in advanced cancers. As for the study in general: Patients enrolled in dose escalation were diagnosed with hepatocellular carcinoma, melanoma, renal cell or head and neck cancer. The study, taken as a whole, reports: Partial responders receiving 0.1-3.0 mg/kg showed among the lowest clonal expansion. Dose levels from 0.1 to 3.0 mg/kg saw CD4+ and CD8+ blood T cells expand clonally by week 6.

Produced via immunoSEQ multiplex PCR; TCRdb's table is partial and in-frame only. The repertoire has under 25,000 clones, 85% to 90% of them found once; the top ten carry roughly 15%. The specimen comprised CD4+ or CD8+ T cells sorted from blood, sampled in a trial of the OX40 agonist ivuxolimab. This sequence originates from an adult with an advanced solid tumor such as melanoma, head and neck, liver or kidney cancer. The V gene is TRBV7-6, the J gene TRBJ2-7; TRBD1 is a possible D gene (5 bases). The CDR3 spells CASSLSTGSYEQYF. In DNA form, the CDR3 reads TGTGCCAGCAGCTTAAGTACAGGCTCCTACGAGCAGTACTTC.